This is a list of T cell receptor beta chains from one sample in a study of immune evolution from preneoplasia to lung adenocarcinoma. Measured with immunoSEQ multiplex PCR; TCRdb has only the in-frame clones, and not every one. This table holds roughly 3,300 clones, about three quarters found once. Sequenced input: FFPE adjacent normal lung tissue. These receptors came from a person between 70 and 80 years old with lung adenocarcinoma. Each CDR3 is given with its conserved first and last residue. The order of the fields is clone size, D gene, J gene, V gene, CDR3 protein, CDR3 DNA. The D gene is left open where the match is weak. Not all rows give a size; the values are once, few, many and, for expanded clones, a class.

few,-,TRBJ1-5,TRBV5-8,CASSLRGAMPQPQHF,TGTGCCAGCAGCTTGCGGGGGGCGATGCCTCAGCCCCAGCATTTT
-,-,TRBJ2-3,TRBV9,CASSVGSGVGTDTQYF,TGTGCCAGCAGCGTAGGTTCGGGAGTGGGCACAGATACGCAGTATTTT
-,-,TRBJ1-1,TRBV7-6,CASSSPGGGGNTEAFF,TGTGCCAGCAGCTCCCCGGGGGGGGGAGGGAACACTGAAGCTTTCTTT
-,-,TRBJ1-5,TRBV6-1,CASSEPPGLQSNQPQHF,TGTGCCAGCAGTGAACCTCCGGGACTACAGAGCAATCAGCCCCAGCATTTT
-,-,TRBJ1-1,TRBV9,CASSARVNTEAFF,TGTGCCAGCAGCGCCCGGGTGAACACTGAAGCTTTCTTT
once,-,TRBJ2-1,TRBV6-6,CASSYDREQFF,TGTGCCAGCAGCTACGACAGAGAGCAGTTCTTC
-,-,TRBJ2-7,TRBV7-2,CASSQRFGGEQYF,TGTGCCAGCAGCCAAAGGTTCGGGGGCGAGCAGTACTTC
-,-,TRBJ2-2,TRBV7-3,CASSRTGSNTGELFF,TGTGCCAGCAGCAGAACGGGGTCGAACACCGGGGAGCTGTTTTTT
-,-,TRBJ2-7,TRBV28,CASRGWGKEQYF,TGTGCCAGCAGGGGCTGGGGGAAAGAGCAGTACTTC
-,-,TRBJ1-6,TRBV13,CASSPDQNSPLHF,TGTGCCAGCAGCCCAGATCAGAATTCACCCCTCCACTTT
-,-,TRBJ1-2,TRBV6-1,CASSERPVYGYTF,TGTGCCAGCAGTGAACGCCCGGTATATGGCTACACCTTC
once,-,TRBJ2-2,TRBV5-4,CASSLQQGGTGELFF,TGTGCCAGCAGCCTCCAGCAGGGCGGCACCGGGGAGCTGTTTTTT
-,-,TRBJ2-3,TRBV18,CASSPGVGTTDTQYF,TGTGCCAGCTCACCGGGTGTAGGCACCACAGATACGCAGTATTTT
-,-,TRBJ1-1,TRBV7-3,CASSSSRRNTEAFF,TGTGCCAGCAGCTCGTCGAGACGGAACACTGAAGCTTTCTTT
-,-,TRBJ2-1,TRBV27,CASRAYNEQFF,TGTGCCAGCAGAGCCTACAATGAGCAGTTCTTC
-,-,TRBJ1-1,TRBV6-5,CASSYFYGTEAFF,TGTGCCAGCAGTTACTTTTACGGGACAGAAGCTTTCTTT
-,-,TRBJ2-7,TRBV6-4,CASSDSLPRAGPYEQYF,TGTGCCAGCAGTGACTCGTTACCCAGAGCAGGGCCCTACGAGCAGTACTTC
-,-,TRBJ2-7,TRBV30,CAWSVEGSYEQYF,TGTGCCTGGAGTGTGGAGGGCTCCTACGAGCAGTACTTC